This entry lists 5 T cell receptor beta chains sequenced from one sample in a study of shared clonotypes between healthy human individuals. The protocol was immunoSEQ multiplex PCR, while the TCRdb copy is restricted to in-frame clones and leaves out a portion. In the table there are about 480,000 clones, 79% of which are singletons. Sample: PBMCs. The receptors shown here come from a woman aged 35 to 49 in good health. Some clones in this sample may be carry-over from other donors' samples.

The rearrangement joins TRBV18 to TRBJ1-5, with D hard to call. CDR1 is KGHSH and CDR2 is LQKENI in the germline V gene. This CDR3 has 13 amino acids. Trimming pared 3 bases from V and 3 bases from J, leaving 6 bases between. CDR3 sequence reads: CASSPDHNQPQHF. In DNA form, the CDR3 reads TGTGCCAGCTCACCTGACCACAATCAGCCCCAGCATTTT.

This clone was recorded a few times. The chain couples TRBV28 to TRBJ1-1, with a tentative D call TRBD1 (5 bases). The CDR3 runs to 14 residues. The V end was cut by 4 bases, the J end by 4 bases, with 13 bases between. Germline values: CDR1 MDHEN, CDR2 SYDVKM. CDR3 DNA sequence: TGTGCCAGCAGTTCCGTCCCACAGGCCACTGAAGCTTTCTTT. This gives the protein CASSSVPQATEAFF.

This sequence joins TRBV25-1 and TRBJ2-7, with no clear D. The CDR3 contains 18 residues. Deletions cut 1 base from V and 1 base from J, with 20 bases between. The germline gives CDR1 MGHDK, CDR2 SYGVNS. CDR3 amino acids: CASSELSGLGTPSYEQYF. The CDR3 DNA follows: TGTGCCAGCAGTGAATTATCGGGCTTGGGAACCCCATCCTACGAGCAGTACTTC.

The chain uses TRBV28 and TRBJ2-7, with D possibly being TRBD1 or TRBD2 (5 bases each). Trimming stripped 5 bases from V and 3 bases from J, with 17 bases between. The CDR3 consists of 15 residues. Germline V CDR1 and CDR2: MDHEN, SYDVKM. CDR3 DNA: TGTGCCAGCAGTAGGCCTGGCCAGGGAGTCTACGAGCAGTACTTC. It codes for CASSRPGQGVYEQYF.

The chain couples TRBV5-1 to TRBJ1-1; D may be TRBD1 (6 bases). This CDR3 has 17 residues. Trimming stripped 1 base from V and 0 bases from J, with 16 bases between. The germline CDR1 and CDR2 sequences are SGHRS and YFSETQ. This CDR3 reads CASSLTGSGIMNTEAFF. CDR3 nucleotide sequence: TGCGCCAGCAGCTTGACAGGGTCGGGAATCATGAACACTGAAGCTTTCTTT.